This T cell receptor beta chain was recovered during a study of vaccination effects on CD4 cells after COVID-19. Sequencing followed a ViraFEST assay step that expanded antigen-specific CD4+ T cells with viral peptide pools. The culture ran for roughly 10 days before CD4+ T cells were isolated. Convalescent patients had PCR-confirmed SARS-CoV-2 infection between March and December 2020. Each participant received a vaccine that was either BNT162b2 or mRNA-1273, given as two doses. Peptides at approximately 9.6 ug/ml and IL-2 at approximately 9.7 IU/ml were added to some 1.9 million PBMC per well. V shed 3 bases and J 5 bases; nucleotides not matched to a gene: 6. CDR3 length equals 13 residues. Per germline, CDR1 DFQATT and CDR2 SNEGSKA (reference sequence). Remarks on this clone: No antigen is known for it.

This table comes from immunoSEQ multiplex PCR, and its TCRdb copy is limited to in-frame clones, with some not included. The sample shows under 20,000 clones, around three quarters of them seen only once. This TCR was sampled from a human donor who had a prior SARS-CoV-2 infection. Here the sequenced sample was CD4+ T cells from PBMCs cultured with SARS-CoV-2 spike peptides, taken after COVID-19 vaccination. V is TRBV20-1 and J is TRBJ2-5, with 7 bases that match TRBD1. CDR3 amino acids: CSASIQGPETQYF. CDR3 sequence (DNA): TGCAGTGCTAGTATACAGGGGCCGGAGACCCAGTACTTC.